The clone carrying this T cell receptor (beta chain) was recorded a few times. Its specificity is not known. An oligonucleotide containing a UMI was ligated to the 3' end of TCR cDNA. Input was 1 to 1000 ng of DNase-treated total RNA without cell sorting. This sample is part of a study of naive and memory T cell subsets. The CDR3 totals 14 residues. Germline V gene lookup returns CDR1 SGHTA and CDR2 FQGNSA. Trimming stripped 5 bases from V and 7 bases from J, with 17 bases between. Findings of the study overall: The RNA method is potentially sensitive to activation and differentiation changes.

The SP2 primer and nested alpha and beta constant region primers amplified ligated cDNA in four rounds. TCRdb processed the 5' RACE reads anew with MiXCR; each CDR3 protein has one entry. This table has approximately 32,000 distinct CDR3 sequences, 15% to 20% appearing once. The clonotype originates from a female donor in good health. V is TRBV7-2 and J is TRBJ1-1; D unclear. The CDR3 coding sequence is TGTGCCAGCAGCGCCGAATCGGACGTAAGTGAAGCTTTCTTT. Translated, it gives CASSAESDVSEAFF.